What follows is one T cell receptor beta chain and its context. The source of the sample is a study of cytomegalovirus exposure and HLA in healthy donors. Study-level background: Per a later analysis, the roughly 640 first-cohort and over 90 validation repertoires shared one platform.

The method was immunoSEQ multiplex PCR; TCRdb's version includes in-frame clones alone and lacks a portion of them. Of some 130,000 clones in the sample, about 83% were seen once. This CDR3 contains 15 residues. J lost 0 bases, V lost 6 bases, and 8 bases had no gene match. Germline CDR1 is KGHSH and CDR2 is LQKENI. The specimen sequenced was PBMCs. The chain carries TRBV18 and TRBJ2-7; the match to TRBD1 covers 7 bases. This TCR came from a woman aged 25 to 39 in good health and CMV-seronegative. In DNA, the CDR3 is TGTGCCAGCTCCGGAAACAGGGGCAGCTCCTACGAGCAGTACTTC. Its protein is CASSGNRGSSYEQYF. The entire variable domain, with the rest obtained from reference TRBV18 and TRBJ2-7, is as follows: NAGVMQNPRHLVRRRGQEARLRCSPMKGHSHVYWYRQLPEEGLKFMVYLQKENIIDESGMPKERFSAEFPKEGPSILRIQQVVRGDSAAYFCASSGNRGSSYEQYFGPGTRLTVT.